The 5 T cell receptor beta chains below come from one sample, sequenced in a study of PD-1 blockade in classical Hodgkin lymphoma (dated by TCRdb to 2019 to 2021). The time point label for this specimen denotes: cycle 2 day 1 (C2D1) of nivolumab. Relapse after autologous stem cell transplantation had occurred in all trial patients, and cohorts A, B and C were distinguished by prior brentuximab vedotin exposure. The library came from the immunoSEQ multiplex PCR assay. Sourced from immuneACCESS, this table was stored by TCRdb with only in-frame sequences that have V and J called. A share of the clones is absent; for the studies checked, an unresolved V gene accounts for under half, and the remainder has no known explanation. The sample table records about 58,000 clones; roughly 91% of these occur just once. The top ten constitute under 6% of the sample. The sample here was peripheral blood mononuclear cells (PBMCs), taken before the second cycle of nivolumab. These receptors were collected from a human donor with classical Hodgkin lymphoma.

The rearrangement joins TRBV5-1 to TRBJ1-1; 7 bases map to TRBD1. The CDR3 sequence is 16 residues long. V lost 3 bases to trimming and J lost 4 bases; unmatched junction nucleotides: 12. CDR1 and CDR2 from the germline V gene are SGHRS and YFSETQ. The CDR3 DNA reads TGCGCCAGCAGCTCCCAACCGACAGGGATGGGCACTGAAGCTTTCTTT. Residues: CASSSQPTGMGTEAFF. Full variable domain (remainder filled in from reference TRBV5-1 and TRBJ1-1): KAGVTQTPRYLIKTRGQQVTLSCSPISGHRSVSWYQQTPGQGLQFLFEYFSETQRNKGNFPGRFSGRQFSNSRSEMNVSTLELGDSALYLCASSSQPTGMGTEAFFGQGTRLTVV.

The V call is TRBV5-1, the J call TRBJ2-3; 9 bases line up with TRBD2. V gave up 0 bases and J gave up 4 bases; unmatched junction bases: 3. Germline V CDR1 and CDR2: SGHRS, YFSETQ. This CDR3 has 15 amino acids. CDR3 loop: CASSLVGLAADTQYF. The DNA of the CDR3 is TGCGCCAGCAGCTTGGTGGGACTAGCAGCAGATACGCAGTATTTT.

V is TRBV30 and J is TRBJ1-5; D unclear. The CDR3 length is 15 residues. With 4 bases removed from V and 3 bases from J, the gap between germline ends came to 16 bases. Germline lookup yields CDR1 GTSNPN and CDR2 SVGIG (reference sequence). CDR3 coding DNA: TGTGCCTGGACCAACCCCGCGGGTTCCAATCAGCCCCAGCATTTT. Translating gives CAWTNPAGSNQPQHF.

V is TRBV5-1 and J is TRBJ2-6; D is unclear. This CDR3 contains 15 residues. Trimming took off 0 bases at V and 1 base at J, with 5 bases between the two ends. Per the germline V gene, CDR1 is SGHRS and CDR2 is YFSETQ. The CDR3: CASSLAASGANVLTF. In nucleotides, the CDR3 is TGCGCCAGCAGCTTGGCCGCGTCTGGGGCCAACGTCCTGACTTTC.

The chain employs TRBV2 and TRBJ2-5, with D tentatively TRBD2 (5 bases). The CDR3 spans 11 residues. V was cut by 10 bases and J by 0 bases, with 6 bases left in between. Germline values: CDR1 SNHLY, CDR2 FYNNEI. The CDR3 is CATTNQETQYF. The CDR3 DNA is TGTGCCACGACTAACCAAGAGACCCAGTACTTC.